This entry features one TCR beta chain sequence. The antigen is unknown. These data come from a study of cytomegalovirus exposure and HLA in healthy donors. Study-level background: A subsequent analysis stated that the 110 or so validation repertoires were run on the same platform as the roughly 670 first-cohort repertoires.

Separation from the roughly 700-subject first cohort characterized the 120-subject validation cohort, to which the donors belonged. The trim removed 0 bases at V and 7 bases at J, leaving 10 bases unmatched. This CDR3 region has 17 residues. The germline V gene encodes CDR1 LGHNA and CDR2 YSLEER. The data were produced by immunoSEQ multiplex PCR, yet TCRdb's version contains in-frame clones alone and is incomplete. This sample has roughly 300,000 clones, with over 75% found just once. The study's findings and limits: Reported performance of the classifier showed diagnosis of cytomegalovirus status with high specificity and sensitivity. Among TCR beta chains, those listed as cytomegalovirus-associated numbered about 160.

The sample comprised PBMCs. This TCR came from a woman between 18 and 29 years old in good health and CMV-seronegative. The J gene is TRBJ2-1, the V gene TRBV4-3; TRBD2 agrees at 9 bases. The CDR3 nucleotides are TGCGCCAGCAGCCAAGATCTGGAGCGGGAGGTCTCGAATGAGCAGTTCTTC. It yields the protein CASSQDLEREVSNEQFF.